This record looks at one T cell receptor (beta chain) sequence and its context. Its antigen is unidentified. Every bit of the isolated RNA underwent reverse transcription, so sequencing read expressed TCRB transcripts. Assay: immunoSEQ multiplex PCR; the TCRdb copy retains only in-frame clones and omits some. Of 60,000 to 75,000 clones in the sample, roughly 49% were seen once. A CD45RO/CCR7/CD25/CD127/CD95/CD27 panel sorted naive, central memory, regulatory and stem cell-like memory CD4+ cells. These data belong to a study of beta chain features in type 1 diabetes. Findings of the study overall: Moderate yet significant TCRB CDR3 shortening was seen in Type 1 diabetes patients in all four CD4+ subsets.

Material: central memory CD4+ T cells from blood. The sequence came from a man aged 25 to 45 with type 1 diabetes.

The DNA of the CDR3 is TGTGCCAGTAGTATACAGGGGGCGAACACCGGGGAGCTGTTTTTT. As protein: CASSIQGANTGELFF. The J gene is TRBJ2-2, the V gene TRBV19; the match to TRBD1 covers 7 bases. Germline V gene sequence: CDR1 LNHDA, CDR2 SQIVND (reference sequence). J lost 0 bases, V lost 2 bases, and 0 bases had no gene match. There are 15 residues in the CDR3.